The rows below give T cell receptor beta chains drawn from one sample of a study of cytomegalovirus exposure and HLA in healthy donors. Generated by immunoSEQ multiplex PCR, the TCRdb table keeps only in-frame clones and is missing some. Of roughly 140,000 clones in the sample, approximately 80% were seen once. Sample: PBMCs. The source is a woman aged 18-30 years in good health and CMV-seropositive. CDR3s include the opening cysteine and the closing phenylalanine or tryptophan. Fields, in order: D gene, J gene, V gene, clone size, CDR3 DNA, CDR3 protein. D genes are given only for firm matches. Part of the rows lack a size; the others show once, few, many or a class for expanded clones.

TRBD1	TRBJ1-2	TRBV11-2	NA	TGTGCCAGCAGCTTAGCCTTCTGGGGACAGGGGCAGTATGGCTACACCTTC	CASSLAFWGQGQYGYTF
NA	TRBJ1-5	TRBV25-1	few	TGTGCCAGCAGGGGCCAGGGGAATCAGCCCCAGCATTTT	CASRGQGNQPQHF
TRBD2	TRBJ2-1	TRBV5-1	NA	TGCGCCAGCAGCGTGAGCGGGGGGGCCATCTACAATGAGCAGTTCTTC	CASSVSGGAIYNEQFF
TRBD2	TRBJ2-3	TRBV10-1	few	TGCGCCAGCAGTCCTTCTAGCGGGGGGATGACAGATACGCAGTATTTT	CASSPSSGGMTDTQYF
NA	TRBJ2-5	TRBV7-7	once	TGTGCCAGCAGCCAGGGACAATGGGGAGAGACCCAGTACTTC	CASSQGQWGETQYF
TRBD1	TRBJ1-5	TRBV5-6	NA	TGTGCCAGCAGCTTGGCTGGGGGACAGGGTAATCAGCCCCAGCATTTT	CASSLAGGQGNQPQHF
NA	TRBJ1-2	TRBV15	NA	TGTGCCACCAGCAGAGGGGGAGAAACCCTCTATGGCTACACCTTC	CATSRGGETLYGYTF
TRBD2	TRBJ2-7	TRBV7-2	once	TGTGCCAGCAGCTTAGTAACTAGCGGGTCCGAGCAGTACTTC	CASSLVTSGSEQYF
TRBD1	TRBJ1-5	TRBV7-2	NA	TGTGCCAGCAGCAAGGACAGGGGGGGTCAGCCCCAGCATTTT	CASSKDRGGQPQHF
TRBD1	TRBJ1-2	TRBV11-2	NA	TGTGCCAGCACCTCAGGGAGAGGGGGCGTAAGTTTTTATGGCTACACCTTC	CASTSGRGGVSFYGYTF
NA	TRBJ2-3	TRBV7-6	NA	TGTGCCAGCAGTTTTATCACAGATACGCAGTATTTT	CASSFITDTQYF
NA	TRBJ1-4	TRBV28	NA	TGTGCCAGCAGTTTACGGGGGTTGGGGGAAAAACTGTTTTTT	CASSLRGLGEKLFF
NA	TRBJ2-3	TRBV5-1	NA	TGCGCCAGCAGCCGCGGCACAGATACGCAGTATTTT	CASSRGTDTQYF
NA	TRBJ1-1	TRBV18	NA	TGTGCCAGCTCACGCGGGCTAGTTGAGGACACTGAAGCTTTCTTT	CASSRGLVEDTEAFF
TRBD1	TRBJ1-2	TRBV6-6	NA	TGTGCCAGCAGTTATCAGACAGGGGGTAACTATGGCTACACCTTC	CASSYQTGGNYGYTF
TRBD1	TRBJ2-4	TRBV15	NA	TGTGCCACCAGCACAGGGGGTCTAGCCAAAAACATTCAGTACTTC	CATSTGGLAKNIQYF
NA	TRBJ1-3	TRBV6-5	NA	TGTGCCAGCAGTCCCGACAGGTACTCTGGAAACACCATATATTTT	CASSPDRYSGNTIYF
NA	TRBJ2-2	TRBV6-5	NA	TGTGCCAGCAGTTACTCGTGGGGAGGACACACCGGGGAGCTGTTTTTT	CASSYSWGGHTGELFF
NA	TRBJ1-5	TRBV6-1	few	TGTGCCAGCAGTGAAGACCGACAGGCGCCAGGACATATTAGCAATCAGCCCCAGCATTTT	CASSEDRQAPGHISNQPQHF
NA	TRBJ1-2	TRBV21-1	NA	TGTGCCAGCAGCATCAGACAGGGAGTCGGCTATGGCTACACCTTC	CASSIRQGVGYGYTF
NA	TRBJ1-2	TRBV7-8	NA	TGTGCCAGCAGCTTAGCGGGCGTCGCCACTGGCTACACCTTC	CASSLAGVATGYTF
NA	TRBJ2-6	TRBV10-3	few	TGTGCCAGCAGTTCGGGACTCTCTGGGGCCAACGTCCTGACTTTC	CASSSGLSGANVLTF
NA	TRBJ2-7	TRBV7-8	NA	TGTGCCAGCAGCCCCGACAGGATAAGCTCCTACGAGCAGTACTTC	CASSPDRISSYEQYF
TRBD2	TRBJ2-7	TRBV2	few	TGTGCCAGCAGTTTGACCGGGACTAGCGGATACGAGCAGTACTTC	CASSLTGTSGYEQYF
NA	TRBJ1-5	TRBV28	few	TGTGCCAGCAGTTCCAGCCAGGGTGGCAATCAGCCCCAGCATTTT	CASSSSQGGNQPQHF
NA	TRBJ2-6	TRBV7-8	NA	TGTGCCAGCAGATACCTCAGGGTATCGGCTCCTGGGGCCAACGTCCTGACTTTC	CASRYLRVSAPGANVLTF
TRBD2	TRBJ2-7	TRBV6-4	NA	TGTGCCAGCAGTGACGGGACTACCTACTACGAGCAGTACTTC	CASSDGTTYYEQYF
TRBD1	TRBJ1-4	TRBV28	NA	TGTGCCAGCAGTACCCGGACAGGGGCTGAAAAACTGTTTTTT	CASSTRTGAEKLFF
NA	TRBJ1-4	TRBV9	NA	TGTGCCAGCAGCCCTGGACAGCTTAATGAAAAACTGTTTTTT	CASSPGQLNEKLFF
NA	TRBJ1-1	TRBV7-8	once	TGTGCCAGCAGCTTACTCGGCAATCTAGGGAACACTGAAGCTTTCTTT	CASSLLGNLGNTEAFF